This T cell receptor (beta chain) was sequenced in a study of CD8 T cells in ankylosing spondylitis. Study results and caveats: Earlier reports found some motif variants in synovial fluid and blood in reactive arthritis. Disease-linked clones were CD8+ and relatively rare in peripheral blood. Made up of under 10 highly homologous variants, a TCR beta motif appeared characteristic of ankylosing spondylitis blood.

A remark on this clonotype: Its target is unknown.

Scientists made TCR beta libraries using quantitative 5'-RACE with molecular barcodes. TCRdb used MiXCR to reprocess the 5' RACE reads, holding one entry per CDR3 protein. This sample carries roughly 470,000 distinct CDR3 sequences, roughly a quarter of them seen once, and the ten largest clones take about 0.92%. The sequencing sample was made of blood, either unsorted or a sorted T cell fraction (not recorded which). This TCR was sampled from a male donor with ankylosing spondylitis.

The CDR3 nucleotides are TGTGCCAGTAGTCCGGGACACCTCAATGAGCAGTTCTTC. Translated, it gives CASSPGHLNEQFF. V is TRBV19 and J is TRBJ2-1; D may be TRBD1 (6 bases). V lost 5 bases and J 6 bases, leaving 11 bases between the germline ends. The length of the CDR3 is 13 residues. Germline V gene sequence: CDR1 LNHDA, CDR2 SQIVND (reference sequence).